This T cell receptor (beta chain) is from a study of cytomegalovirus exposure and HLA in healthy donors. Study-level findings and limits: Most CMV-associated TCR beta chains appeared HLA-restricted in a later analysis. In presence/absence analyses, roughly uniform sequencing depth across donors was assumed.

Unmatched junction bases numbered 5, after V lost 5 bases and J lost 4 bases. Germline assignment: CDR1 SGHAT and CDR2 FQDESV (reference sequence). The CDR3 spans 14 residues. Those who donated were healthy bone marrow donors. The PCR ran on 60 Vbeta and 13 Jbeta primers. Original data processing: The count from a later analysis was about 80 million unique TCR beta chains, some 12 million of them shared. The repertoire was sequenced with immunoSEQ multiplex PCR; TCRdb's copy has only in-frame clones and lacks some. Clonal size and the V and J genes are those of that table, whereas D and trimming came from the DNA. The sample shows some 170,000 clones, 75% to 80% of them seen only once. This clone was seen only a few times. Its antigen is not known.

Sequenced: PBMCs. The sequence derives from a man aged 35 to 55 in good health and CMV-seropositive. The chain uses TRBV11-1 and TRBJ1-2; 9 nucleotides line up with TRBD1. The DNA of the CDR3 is TGTGCCAGCAGCATCCGGACAGGGGCCTATGGCTACACCTTC. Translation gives CASSIRTGAYGYTF. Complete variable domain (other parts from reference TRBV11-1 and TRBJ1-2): EAEVAQSPRYKITEKSQAVAFWCDPISGHATLYWYRQILGQGPELLVQFQDESVVDDSQLPKDRFSAERLKGVDSTLKIQPAELGDSAMYLCASSIRTGAYGYTFGSGTRLTVV.